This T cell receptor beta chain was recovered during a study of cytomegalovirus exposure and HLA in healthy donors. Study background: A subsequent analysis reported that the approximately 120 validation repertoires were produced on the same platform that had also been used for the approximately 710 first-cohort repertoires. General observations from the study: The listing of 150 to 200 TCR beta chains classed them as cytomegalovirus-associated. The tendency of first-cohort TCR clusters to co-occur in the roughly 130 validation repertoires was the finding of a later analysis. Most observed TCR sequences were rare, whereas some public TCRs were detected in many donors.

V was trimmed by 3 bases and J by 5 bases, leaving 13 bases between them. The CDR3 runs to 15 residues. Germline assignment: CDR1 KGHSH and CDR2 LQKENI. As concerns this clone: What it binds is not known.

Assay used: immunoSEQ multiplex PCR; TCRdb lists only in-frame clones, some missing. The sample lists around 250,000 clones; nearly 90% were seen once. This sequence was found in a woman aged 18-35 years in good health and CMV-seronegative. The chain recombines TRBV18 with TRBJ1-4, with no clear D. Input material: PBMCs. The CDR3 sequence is CASSPRAELNEKLFF. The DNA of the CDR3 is TGTGCCAGCTCACCGCGGGCCGAATTAAATGAAAAACTGTTTTTT.